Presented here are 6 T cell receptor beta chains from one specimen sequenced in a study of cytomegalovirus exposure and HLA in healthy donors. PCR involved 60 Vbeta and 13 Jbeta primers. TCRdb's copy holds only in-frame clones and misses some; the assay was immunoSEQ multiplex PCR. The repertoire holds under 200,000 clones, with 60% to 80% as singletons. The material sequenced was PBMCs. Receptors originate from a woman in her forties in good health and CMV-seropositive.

The CDR3 DNA reads as TGCGCCAGCAGCTTGGTGACAGGGGGTATGAACACTGAAGCTTTCTTT. Amino acid sequence: CASSLVTGGMNTEAFF. This chain connects TRBV5-1 to TRBJ1-1; 9 nucleotides match TRBD1. Germline values: CDR1 SGHRS, CDR2 YFSETQ. The CDR3 runs to 16 residues. Trimming took 0 bases from V and 0 from J; bases not matched to a gene: 3.

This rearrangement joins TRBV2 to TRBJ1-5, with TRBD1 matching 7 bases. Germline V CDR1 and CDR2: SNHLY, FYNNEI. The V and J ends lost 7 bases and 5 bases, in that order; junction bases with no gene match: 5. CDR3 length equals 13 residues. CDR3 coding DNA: TGTGCCAGCAATCAACAGGGGCATCAGCCCCAGCATTTT. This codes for CASNQQGHQPQHF.

The DNA for the CDR3 is TGCGCCAGCAGCCAGGTAGGGGGGACGGGACAGCCCCAGTTCTTC. It specifies CASSQVGGTGQPQFF. This chain uses TRBV4-1 with TRBJ2-1; the D gene is possibly TRBD1 (7 bases). Looked up from germline, CDR1 is MGHRA and CDR2 is YSYEKL. The CDR3 is 15 amino acids. The ends were cut back, 3 bases at V and 13 bases at J, with 22 bases in the middle.

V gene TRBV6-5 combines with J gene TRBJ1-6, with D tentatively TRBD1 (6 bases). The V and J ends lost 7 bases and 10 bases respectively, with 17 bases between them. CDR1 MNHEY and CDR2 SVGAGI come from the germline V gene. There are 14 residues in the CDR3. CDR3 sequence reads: CASTSQQGRSPLHF. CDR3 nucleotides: TGTGCCAGCACCAGTCAACAGGGTCGCTCACCCCTCCACTTT.

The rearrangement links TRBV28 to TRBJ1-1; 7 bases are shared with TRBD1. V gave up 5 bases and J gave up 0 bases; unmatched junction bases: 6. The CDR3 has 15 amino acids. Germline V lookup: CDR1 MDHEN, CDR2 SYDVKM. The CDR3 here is CASSLTGTVNTEAFF. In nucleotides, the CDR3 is TGTGCCAGCAGTCTCACCGGGACAGTGAACACTGAAGCTTTCTTT.

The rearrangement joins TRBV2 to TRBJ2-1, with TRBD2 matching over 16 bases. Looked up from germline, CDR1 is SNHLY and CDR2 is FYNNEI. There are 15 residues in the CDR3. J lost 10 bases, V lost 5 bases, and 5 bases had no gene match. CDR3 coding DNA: TGTGCCAGCAGTAAGGGACTAGCGGGAGGGGAAGAGCAGTTCTTC. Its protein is CASSKGLAGGEEQFF.